One sample yielded the 10 T cell receptor beta chains listed below, sequenced in a study of blood T cell repertoires in COVID-19. TCRdb's copy holds only in-frame clones and misses some; the assay was immunoSEQ multiplex PCR. The table has more than 100,000 clones, approximately 87% seen once. Sequenced: peripheral blood. Source of these receptors: a woman in her seventies with acute or convalescent COVID-19.

Only one count was recorded for this clone. The chain joins TRBV7-2 to TRBJ1-3, with TRBD1 matching 10 bases. Germline CDR1 is SGHTA and CDR2 is FQGNSA. The V and J ends lost 1 base and 5 bases, in that order; junction bases with no gene match: 14. This CDR3 region has 19 residues. CDR3 residues: CASSLVRGVRGQGRNTIYF. The CDR3 nucleotides are TGTGCCAGCAGCTTAGTTAGAGGGGTTCGGGGACAGGGGAGAAACACCATATATTTT.

V is TRBV11-1 and J is TRBJ2-7; TRBD1 might be the D (6 bases). The CDR3 sequence is 13 residues long. CDR1 SGHAT and CDR2 FQDESV come from the germline V gene (reference sequence). Deletions cut 5 bases from V and 3 bases from J, with 11 bases between. Here the CDR3 reads CASSQQQGYEQYF. The CDR3 DNA follows: TGTGCCAGCAGCCAACAACAGGGCTACGAGCAGTACTTC. Supplemented by reference TRBV11-1 and TRBJ2-7, the full variable domain reads EAEVAQSPRYKITEKSQAVAFWCDPISGHATLYWYRQILGQGPELLVQFQDESVVDDSQLPKDRFSAERLKGVDSTLKIQPAELGDSAMYLCASSQQQGYEQYFGPGTRLTVT.

The rearrangement joins TRBV23-1 to TRBJ2-7; no definite D call. TRBV23-1 is filed as an ORF, its function uncertain. V was pared by 5 bases and J by 2 bases, with 22 bases between. This CDR3 spans 17 amino acids. Written as DNA, the CDR3 is TGCGCCAGCAGTTCGCCAGGCCCGACCCAGCAGCCCTACGAGCAGTACTTC. Protein product: CASSSPGPTQQPYEQYF.

This clone has a single count. The rearrangement links TRBV11-3 to TRBJ1-4, with a weak D call TRBD1 (6 bases). The CDR3 contains 14 residues. Trimming cost V 4 bases and J 4 bases, with 10 bases left between them. Germline V CDR1 and CDR2: SGHNT, YENEEA. Written as DNA, the CDR3 is TGTGCCAGCAGCTGGGGGCTTGATAATGAAAAACTGTTTTTT. Protein product: CASSWGLDNEKLFF.

The chain couples TRBV27 to TRBJ1-2; 9 nucleotides line up with TRBD1. J gave up 1 base and V 1 base, and 4 bases lay outside the gene matches. The CDR3 is 16 residues long. Germline V gene sequence: CDR1 MNHEY, CDR2 SMNVEV (reference sequence). CDR3 residues: CASSLWGQGLNYGYTF. CDR3 nucleotides: TGTGCCAGCAGTTTATGGGGACAGGGCCTTAACTATGGCTACACCTTC.

The V call is TRBV6-5, the J call TRBJ1-5; 7 bases fit TRBD1. Germline CDR1 is MNHEY and CDR2 is SVGAGI. The V and J ends lost 6 bases and 5 bases, in that order; junction bases with no gene match: 7. The CDR3 is made up of 14 amino acids. Here the CDR3 DNA reads TGTGCCAGCAGGGCGGGACAGCAAGATCAGCCCCAGCATTTT. Protein product: CASRAGQQDQPQHF.

The rearrangement links TRBV5-1 to TRBJ2-2; D not certain. The CDR3 length is 15 residues. The V end lost 0 bases, the J end lost 6 bases, and 12 bases lay between the germline ends. The germline CDR1 and CDR2 sequences are SGHRS and YFSETQ. CDR3 amino acids: CASSLVARQAGELFF. Written as DNA, the CDR3 is TGCGCCAGCAGCTTGGTCGCACGGCAGGCCGGGGAGCTGTTTTTT. The full variable domain, with the rest looked up from reference TRBV5-1 and TRBJ2-2, is KAGVTQTPRYLIKTRGQQVTLSCSPISGHRSVSWYQQTPGQGLQFLFEYFSETQRNKGNFPGRFSGRQFSNSRSEMNVSTLELGDSALYLCASSLVARQAGELFFGEGSRLTVL.

V and J are TRBV7-9 and TRBJ2-2; D might be TRBD1 (6 bases). The CDR3 runs to 16 residues. Germline CDR1 is SEHNR and CDR2 is FQNEAQ (reference sequence). The V and J ends lost 1 base and 7 bases respectively, with 16 bases between them. CDR3 region: CASSLGFGQRFGELFF. CDR3 coding DNA: TGTGCCAGCAGCTTAGGTTTCGGACAGCGCTTCGGGGAGCTGTTTTTT.

This chain links TRBV19 with TRBJ1-5; TRBD1 might be the D (5 bases). The CDR3 loop spans 16 amino acids. Per germline, CDR1 LNHDA and CDR2 SQIVND (reference sequence). Trimming pared 7 bases from V and 0 bases from J, leaving 16 bases between. The CDR3, as DNA: TGTGCCAGTACCCTAGGGACTGCTGGTAGCAATCAGCCCCAGCATTTT. As protein: CASTLGTAGSNQPQHF. Looking up the rest from reference TRBV19 and TRBJ1-5 gives the full variable domain: DGGITQSPKYLFRKEGQNVTLSCEQNLNHDAMYWYRQDPGQGLRLIYYSQIVNDFQKGDIAEGYSVSREKKESFPLTVTSAQKNPTAFYLCASTLGTAGSNQPQHFGDGTRLSIL.

This clone was observed a handful of times. The V and J genes are TRBV7-9 and TRBJ1-4, with 7 bases that match TRBD1. The CDR3 extends over 15 amino acids. Trimming at V came to 7 bases and at J to 5 bases, leaving 10 bases not matched to a gene. Germline V gene lookup returns CDR1 SEHNR and CDR2 FQNEAQ (reference sequence). The CDR3 nucleotides read TGTGCCAGCACCGGAATTGGGACAGTCAATGAAAAACTGTTTTTT. Translated, it gives CASTGIGTVNEKLFF.